One sample yielded the 32 T cell receptor beta chains listed below, sequenced in a study of identical twins. Via MiXCR, TCRdb re-called the 5' RACE reads, giving one row per CDR3 protein. The sample contains about 730,000 distinct CDR3 sequences, 21% of which appear only once. The same sample was also used in a study of T cells expressing NK-cell markers.

Input material: PBMCs. All receptors derive from a woman under 30 in good health.

In this sample, this clonotype turned up many times. This rearrangement joins TRBV12-3 or TRBV12-4 to TRBJ1-1, with D possibly matching TRBD1 (6 bases). There are 13 residues in the CDR3. Trimming left V 6 bases short and J 1 base short, with 9 bases between. The CDR3: CASRRGGNTEAFF. In nucleotides, the CDR3 is TGTGCCAGCAGACGAGGGGGGAACACTGAAGCTTTCTTT.

This chain uses TRBV12-3 or TRBV12-4 with TRBJ2-1; D is ambiguous. Trimming removed 4 bases at V and 3 bases at J, with 10 bases between. The CDR3 length is 14 residues. The CDR3 DNA reads TGTGCCAGCAGTTCAGACTTGGTCTACAATGAGCAGTTCTTC. As protein: CASSSDLVYNEQFF.

This clonotype was counted only a few times. The rearrangement uses TRBV12-3 or TRBV12-4 and TRBJ2-3; the D gene is possibly TRBD1 (6 bases). The V and J ends lost 6 bases and 4 bases respectively, with 11 bases between them. CDR3 length: 13 amino acids. The CDR3 nucleotides read TGTGCCAGCAGACAGGGAAACGCAGATACGCAGTATTTT. Translating gives CASRQGNADTQYF.

The sample holds a few counts of this clonotype. V gene TRBV9 combines with J gene TRBJ2-1; perhaps TRBD1 as D (6 bases). Trimming shortened V by 4 bases and J by 2 bases, and 13 bases separated the two germline ends. The CDR3 totals 15 residues. Germline V gene data show CDR1 as SGDLS and CDR2 as YYNGEE. CDR3 sequence reads: CASSLSPGAYNEQFF. The DNA of the CDR3 is TGTGCCAGCAGCCTTTCCCCAGGGGCCTACAATGAGCAGTTCTTC.

V is TRBV20-1 and J is TRBJ2-2; possible D gene TRBD1, 6 bases. The CDR3 is made up of 13 amino acids. The V end lost 4 bases, the J end lost 4 bases, and 10 bases lay between the germline ends. Germline lookup yields CDR1 DFQATT and CDR2 SNEGSKA (reference sequence). The CDR3 is CSAKGVATGELFF. CDR3 bases: TGCAGTGCTAAGGGGGTGGCCACCGGGGAGCTGTTTTTT.

DNA of the CDR3: TGCGCCAGCAGCTTGTACAGGGGATCGAAAGATACGCAGTATTTT. Residues: CASSLYRGSKDTQYF. The genes are TRBV5-1 and TRBJ2-3; 7 nucleotides match TRBD1. Trimming removed 1 base from V and 5 bases from J; junction bases left unmatched: 7. The CDR3 sequence is 15 residues long. The germline V gene encodes CDR1 SGHRS and CDR2 YFSETQ.

This clonotype was recorded at least ten times. The chain links TRBV7-2 to TRBJ2-7; 7 bases map to TRBD2. Germline V CDR1 and CDR2: SGHTA, FQGNSA. V lost 6 bases, J lost 3 bases, and 5 bases stayed unmatched. CDR3 length equals 13 residues. The CDR3 nucleotides read TGTGCCAGCAGGAGGGGAGGGAACTACGAGCAGTACTTC. Translating it yields CASRRGGNYEQYF.

A few counts support this clonotype. The chain combines TRBV5-1 with TRBJ2-7; 7 positions agree with TRBD1. The CDR3 length is 14 residues. V dropped 2 bases and J dropped 5; count of bases not matched to a gene: 7. Germline-derived CDR1 and CDR2 are SGHRS and YFSETQ. The CDR3 sequence is CASSLASTGDEQYF. The CDR3 region has the DNA TGCGCCAGCAGCTTAGCATCCACAGGGGACGAGCAGTACTTC. Using reference TRBV5-1 and TRBJ2-7 for the parts outside the CDR3, the full variable domain is KAGVTQTPRYLIKTRGQQVTLSCSPISGHRSVSWYQQTPGQGLQFLFEYFSETQRNKGNFPGRFSGRQFSNSRSEMNVSTLELGDSALYLCASSLASTGDEQYFGPGTRLTVT.

The chain couples TRBV7-9 to TRBJ2-2; D gene uncertain. V was shortened by 1 base and J by 7 bases, with 13 bases between the two germline ends. The CDR3 spans 15 residues. CDR1 is SEHNR, CDR2 FQNEAQ, per germline (reference sequence). This CDR3 reads CASSLDPSVIGELFF. The CDR3 DNA sequence: TGTGCCAGCAGCTTAGACCCCTCGGTGATCGGGGAGCTGTTTTTT. Complete variable domain (other parts from reference TRBV7-9 and TRBJ2-2): DTGVSQNPRHKITKRGQNVTFRCDPISEHNRLYWYRQTLGQGPEFLTYFQNEAQLEKSRLLSDRFSAERPKGSFSTLEIQRTEQGDSAMYLCASSLDPSVIGELFFGEGSRLTVL.

This clonotype has a handful of counts. The V gene is TRBV2, the J gene TRBJ1-5; D possibly corresponds to TRBD1 (5 bases). In germline, CDR1 is SNHLY, CDR2 FYNNEI. The CDR3 is 13 amino acids. The V gene lost 8 bases and the J gene lost 3 bases, with 11 bases spanning the gap. DNA for the CDR3: TGTGCCAGCGGGACGGGCCCCAATCAGCCCCAGCATTTT. Protein: CASGTGPNQPQHF.

This clonotype was counted only a few times. The chain links TRBV12-3 or TRBV12-4 to TRBJ2-1, with a possible D match to TRBD1 (6 bases). V was shortened by 3 bases and J by 3 bases, with 9 bases between the two germline ends. CDR3 size: 14 residues. The CDR3 region has the DNA TGTGCCAGCAGTTTCGGGACATTCTACAATGAGCAGTTCTTC. Its protein product is CASSFGTFYNEQFF.

Only one count was recorded for this clonotype. CDR3 coding DNA: TGTGCCAGCAGCCAAGAAGTCGGGTCCTACGAGCAGTACTTC. Its protein is CASSQEVGSYEQYF. The chain combines TRBV14 with TRBJ2-7; D gene unclear. Germline CDR1 is SGHDN and CDR2 is FVKESK. Trimming pared 0 bases from V and 1 base from J, leaving 7 bases between. CDR3 size: 14 residues.

The CDR3 region is CASSLDRAGMNTGELFF. CDR3 sequence (DNA): TGTGCCAGCAGCTTGGATCGGGCAGGGATGAACACCGGGGAGCTGTTTTTT. This rearrangement joins TRBV5-4 to TRBJ2-2; tentatively, D is TRBD1 (5 bases). V was shortened by 0 bases and J by 1 base, with 13 bases between the two germline ends. Per the germline V gene, CDR1 is SGHNT and CDR2 is YYREEE (reference sequence). The CDR3 has 17 residues.

Many counts were recorded for this clonotype. V usage is TRBV9 and J usage is TRBJ2-3; TRBD2 agrees at 8 bases. The ends lost 0 bases at V and 4 bases at J; junction bases unmatched: 1. CDR3 length: 14 amino acids. Looked up from germline, CDR1 is SGDLS and CDR2 is YYNGEE. The CDR3 is CASSVVLAADTQYF. The CDR3, as DNA: TGTGCCAGCAGCGTAGTACTAGCGGCAGATACGCAGTATTTT.

This rearrangement joins TRBV27 to TRBJ2-1; 12 bases are shared with TRBD2. The CDR3 runs 16 residues. With V trimmed by 6 bases and J by 6 bases, 9 bases remained unmatched. CDR1 is MNHEY and CDR2 is SMNVEV in the germline V gene (reference sequence). The CDR3 here is CASSTPTSGRTNEQFF. The CDR3 DNA reads TGTGCCAGCAGCACCCCGACTAGCGGGAGAACCAATGAGCAGTTCTTC.

This clonotype has more than one count but fewer than ten. The chain has TRBV20-1 and TRBJ2-2; D possibly corresponds to TRBD1 (5 bases). This CDR3 contains 16 residues. In germline, CDR1 is DFQATT, CDR2 SNEGSKA (reference sequence). The ends were cut back, 1 base at V and 5 bases at J, with 17 bases in the middle. The CDR3 protein is CSARGARATDTGELFF. For the CDR3, the DNA is TGCAGTGCTAGAGGTGCCAGGGCGACGGATACCGGGGAGCTGTTTTTT.

Many counts were recorded for this clonotype. The chain links TRBV13 to TRBJ2-2; D call uncertain. CDR3 size: 12 residues. Trimming cost V 11 bases and J 7 bases, with 14 bases left between them. Germline values: CDR1 PRHDT, CDR2 FYEKMQ (reference sequence). The CDR3 DNA sequence: TGTGCCTCCCTCCTCGCCGGCGGGGAGCTGTTTTTT. It encodes CASLLAGGELFF.

The table lists this clonotype with many counts. The chain combines TRBV7-8 with TRBJ2-5; D is ambiguous. Looked up from germline, CDR1 is SGHVS and CDR2 is FQNEAQ. V was trimmed by 5 bases and J by 1 base, leaving 8 bases between them. This CDR3 region has 13 residues. CDR3 sequence reads: CASSHKFQETQYF. As DNA, the CDR3 is TGTGCCAGCAGCCACAAGTTCCAAGAGACCCAGTACTTC.

The chain is built from TRBV5-1 and TRBJ2-7; tentatively, D is TRBD2 (6 bases). Germline values: CDR1 SGHRS, CDR2 YFSETQ. This CDR3 spans 15 amino acids. V lost 0 bases, J lost 2 bases, and 12 bases lay in between. CDR3 sequence reads: CASSLEGLAAYEQYF. CDR3 DNA: TGCGCCAGCAGCTTGGAGGGACTCGCAGCCTACGAGCAGTACTTC.

This sequence joins TRBV7-2 and TRBJ2-7; 7 nucleotides match TRBD2. Germline assignment: CDR1 SGHTA and CDR2 FQGNSA. The length of the CDR3 is 14 residues. J gave up 4 bases and V 5 bases, and 8 bases lay outside the gene matches. CDR3 region: CASSGMGLQYEQYF. In DNA, the CDR3 is TGTGCCAGCAGCGGAATGGGACTACAATACGAGCAGTACTTC.

This clonotype was detected a few times. The rearrangement links TRBV29-1 to TRBJ1-1, with unresolved D. The CDR3 consists of 11 residues. Germline V lookup: CDR1 SQVTM, CDR2 ANQGSEA. The DNA for the CDR3 is TGCATACGTATTGGGGTGACTGAAGCTTTCTTT. This translates into CIRIGVTEAFF.

In this sample, this clonotype turned up once. The chain is built from TRBV7-9 and TRBJ1-2; D is possibly TRBD1 (5 bases). CDR1 SEHNR and CDR2 FQNEAQ come from the germline V gene (reference sequence). The V end lost 4 bases, the J end lost 8 bases, and 23 bases lay between the germline ends. The CDR3 spans 16 residues. CDR3 nucleotides: TGTGCCAGCAGCTGGCTCTCGACAGACTCGAATCAAGGCTACACCTTC. This encodes CASSWLSTDSNQGYTF.

The chain links TRBV5-1 to TRBJ2-1; D might be TRBD1 (5 bases). From germline, CDR1 is SGHRS and CDR2 YFSETQ. Trimming shortened V by 0 bases and J by 12 bases, and 16 bases separated the two germline ends. The CDR3 spans 14 residues. This CDR3 is CASSLEAQAMVQFF. As DNA, the CDR3 is TGCGCCAGCAGCTTGGAAGCACAGGCTATGGTGCAGTTCTTC.

This clonotype was detected a few times. The rearrangement joins TRBV29-1 to TRBJ1-2; D is unresolved. Germline loops: CDR1 SQVTM, CDR2 ANQGSEA. Trimming took 3 bases from V and 4 from J, leaving 18 bases between them. The CDR3 has 15 amino acids. This CDR3 is CSVDTGPAGSYGYTF. CDR3 bases: TGCAGCGTTGACACCGGGCCCGCGGGGAGCTATGGCTACACCTTC.

This clonotype was recorded a few times. This sequence joins TRBV6-6 and TRBJ2-5; D is ambiguous. V was trimmed by 8 bases and J by 1 base, leaving 11 bases between them. The CDR3 length is 13 residues. CDR1 and CDR2 from the germline V gene are MNHNY and SVGAGI (reference sequence). CDR3 protein: CASLSASQETQYF. The CDR3 nucleotides read TGTGCCAGCCTTTCGGCTAGCCAAGAGACCCAGTACTTC.

V is TRBV11-2 and J is TRBJ1-3; D gene uncertain. CDR1 SGHAT and CDR2 FQNNGV come from the germline V gene. V lost 0 bases and J lost 0, with 12 bases in between. CDR3 size: 17 residues. The CDR3: CASSLEGWTSSGNTIYF. In nucleotides, the CDR3 is TGTGCCAGCAGCTTAGAAGGCTGGACCAGCTCTGGAAACACCATATATTTT.

V is TRBV6-2 or TRBV6-3 and J is TRBJ2-2; either TRBD1 or TRBD2 may supply D (5 bases each). V lost 8 bases and J 0 bases, leaving 16 bases between the germline ends. The CDR3 extends over 16 amino acids. The germline CDR1 and CDR2 sequences are MNHEY and SVGEGT. CDR3 sequence (DNA): TGTGCCAGCGTGGGGGTCCTTCCCACGAACACCGGGGAGCTGTTTTTT. This codes for CASVGVLPTNTGELFF.

This clonotype was observed a handful of times. The chain uses TRBV10-3 and TRBJ1-1; TRBD1 might be the D (5 bases). The CDR3 has 13 residues. Germline assignment: CDR1 ENHRY and CDR2 SYGVKD. The ends were cut back, 6 bases at V and 7 bases at J, with 15 bases in the middle. This chain's CDR3 is CAISLRQGVEAFF. In DNA form, the CDR3 reads TGTGCCATCAGCCTCCGGCAGGGTGTTGAAGCTTTCTTT.

This chain uses TRBV20-1 with TRBJ2-7, with D uncertain. The CDR3 has 13 residues. Germline loops: CDR1 DFQATT, CDR2 SNEGSKA (reference sequence). V was shortened by 2 bases and J by 0 bases, with 8 bases between the two germline ends. This CDR3 is CSARKRTSYEQYF. The CDR3 DNA is TGCAGTGCTAGAAAGAGGACCTCCTACGAGCAGTACTTC.

This clonotype was seen a few times. The chain couples TRBV5-6 to TRBJ2-7; the match to TRBD1 covers 7 bases. The ends lost 0 bases at V and 6 bases at J; junction bases unmatched: 15. Looked up from germline, CDR1 is SGHDT and CDR2 is YYEEEE. The CDR3 is 17 residues long. CDR3 sequence reads: CASSLEVGPGGFLEQYF. In DNA, the CDR3 is TGTGCCAGCAGCTTGGAGGTAGGGCCAGGGGGATTTCTCGAGCAGTACTTC.

This clonotype was observed a handful of times. The rearrangement uses TRBV3-1 and TRBJ2-1, with 7 bases matching TRBD2. This CDR3 contains 14 residues. With 4 bases clipped from V and 7 bases from J, the junction kept 7 bases outside the gene matches. Germline lookup yields CDR1 LGHDT and CDR2 YNNKEL (reference sequence). The CDR3 protein is CASSPKRGLNEQFF. The CDR3 region has the DNA TGTGCCAGCAGCCCGAAGCGGGGCCTAAATGAGCAGTTCTTC.

This sequence joins TRBV10-3 and TRBJ2-1; 9 bases match TRBD2. With V trimmed by 0 bases and J by 6 bases, 9 bases remained unmatched. CDR1 and CDR2 (germline): ENHRY, SYGVKD. The CDR3 consists of 17 residues. CDR3 in DNA: TGTGCCATCAGTGAGTCGACGGCGGGGGGGCTTCGCAATGAGCAGTTCTTC. Protein product: CAISESTAGGLRNEQFF.